This T cell receptor beta chain comes out of a study of ipilimumab plus nivolumab after autologous stem cell transplantation. Study background: Typical patient got a few ipilimumab doses and under 10 nivolumab doses (median).

Sequencing used immunoSEQ multiplex PCR; TCRdb keeps in-frame clones, though not all of them. The table has about 16,000 clones, roughly four fifths seen once; the top ten hold around 23%. The length of the CDR3 is 13 residues. V dropped 0 bases and J dropped 2 bases, with 6 bases sitting between them. In germline, CDR1 is SGHRS, CDR2 YFSETQ. In its sample, this clone was seen a few times. This clonotype was obtained from a male donor with diffuse large B-cell lymphoma. V usage is TRBV5-1 and J usage is TRBJ2-7; no firm D call. The input for sequencing was PBMCs, taken in a trial of ipilimumab plus nivolumab as post-transplant consolidation. The CDR3 region has the DNA TGCGCCAGCAGCTTGGTTGGAACCTACGAGCAGTACTTC. It specifies CASSLVGTYEQYF.